The rows below give T cell receptor beta chains drawn from one sample of a study of T cell responses to AZD1222 COVID-19 vaccine. Repertoires were generated with immunoSEQ multiplex PCR, while TCRdb's copy carries only in-frame clones and drops some. Among 100,000 to 150,000 clones, over 75% were seen once, and the ten largest hold 6.5% to 8.5%. Sample: peripheral blood, taken on day 0 of AZD1222 vaccination. The receptor source for this set is an adult in good health. Both conserved end residues are part of each CDR3. A D gene is named only where the DNA matches it firmly. The size entry is marked missing in some rows and otherwise reads once, few, many or a size class.

abundance: NA
v_gene: TRBV7-9
j_gene: TRBJ2-3
d_gene: NA
CDR3aa: CASSWAGGADTQYF
CDR3nt: TGTGCCAGCAGCTGGGCTGGGGGCGCAGATACGCAGTATTTT

abundance: once
v_gene: TRBV11-2
j_gene: TRBJ1-6
d_gene: NA
CDR3aa: CASRVESGHGSPLHF
CDR3nt: TGTGCCAGCAGGGTGGAGAGCGGGCACGGATCACCCCTCCACTTT

abundance: NA
v_gene: TRBV4-3
j_gene: TRBJ2-5
d_gene: NA
CDR3aa: CASSQDYRRVWETQYF
CDR3nt: TGCGCCAGCAGCCAAGATTATAGGAGGGTCTGGGAGACCCAGTACTTC

abundance: NA
v_gene: TRBV30
j_gene: TRBJ2-2
d_gene: TRBD2
CDR3aa: CAWSVTSGGRGELFF
CDR3nt: TGTGCCTGGAGTGTTACTAGCGGGGGGAGAGGGGAGCTGTTTTTT

abundance: few
v_gene: TRBV15
j_gene: TRBJ2-3
d_gene: TRBD2
CDR3aa: CATSTDGASGGSTDTQYF
CDR3nt: TGTGCCACCAGCACAGACGGTGCTAGCGGGGGTAGCACAGATACGCAGTATTTT

abundance: NA
v_gene: TRBV5-5
j_gene: TRBJ1-6
d_gene: NA
CDR3aa: CASSTGTLGSPLHF
CDR3nt: TGTGCCAGCAGCACCGGGACACTTGGGTCACCCCTCCACTTT

abundance: many
v_gene: TRBV7-9
j_gene: TRBJ1-2
d_gene: NA
CDR3aa: CASSIDLANYGYTF
CDR3nt: TGTGCCAGCAGCATCGACTTGGCTAACTATGGCTACACCTTC

abundance: NA
v_gene: TRBV5-1
j_gene: TRBJ1-1
d_gene: TRBD1
CDR3aa: CASSLGGQGAMNTEAFF
CDR3nt: TGCGCCAGCAGCTTGGGGGGACAGGGGGCGATGAACACTGAAGCTTTCTTT

abundance: NA
v_gene: TRBV4-2
j_gene: TRBJ2-2
d_gene: NA
CDR3aa: CASSQDVSGRSGELFF
CDR3nt: TGTGCCAGCAGCCAAGATGTTTCAGGGAGATCCGGGGAGCTGTTTTTT

abundance: once
v_gene: TRBV12-5
j_gene: TRBJ1-1
d_gene: NA
CDR3aa: CASGLVLGGWTEAFF
CDR3nt: TGTGCTAGTGGTTTGGTACTGGGGGGGTGGACTGAAGCTTTCTTT

abundance: NA
v_gene: TRBV5-5
j_gene: TRBJ2-1
d_gene: NA
CDR3aa: CASSPGIDGGAYNEQFF
CDR3nt: TGTGCCAGCAGCCCCGGGATCGATGGGGGAGCCTACAATGAGCAGTTCTTC

abundance: NA
v_gene: TRBV7-3
j_gene: TRBJ2-5
d_gene: TRBD2
CDR3aa: CASSLFSGAMETQYF
CDR3nt: TGTGCCAGCAGCTTATTTAGCGGGGCGATGGAGACCCAGTACTTC

abundance: NA
v_gene: TRBV28
j_gene: TRBJ1-4
d_gene: NA
CDR3aa: CASTPHDGVKLFF
CDR3nt: TGTGCCAGCACCCCACACGACGGAGTAAAACTGTTTTTT

abundance: NA
v_gene: TRBV27
j_gene: TRBJ2-7
d_gene: NA
CDR3aa: CASSLATNYEQYF
CDR3nt: TGTGCCAGCAGTTTGGCTACTAACTACGAGCAGTACTTC

abundance: NA
v_gene: TRBV29-1
j_gene: TRBJ1-1
d_gene: NA
CDR3aa: CSVLKGHNTEAFF
CDR3nt: TGCAGCGTCCTTAAGGGCCATAACACTGAAGCTTTCTTT

abundance: NA
v_gene: TRBV10-3
j_gene: TRBJ1-2
d_gene: NA
CDR3aa: CAISGVGQGLGYTF
CDR3nt: TGTGCCATCAGTGGAGTGGGGCAGGGACTTGGCTACACCTTC

abundance: NA
v_gene: TRBV5-6
j_gene: TRBJ1-3
d_gene: NA
CDR3aa: CASRMGDPSGNTIYF
CDR3nt: TGTGCCAGCAGGATGGGGGACCCGTCTGGAAACACCATATATTTT

abundance: once
v_gene: TRBV3-1/TRBV3-2
j_gene: TRBJ2-1
d_gene: NA
CDR3aa: CATGSWGASYNEQFF
CDR3nt: TGTGCCACCGGGAGCTGGGGGGCTTCCTACAATGAGCAGTTCTTC

abundance: once
v_gene: TRBV7-9
j_gene: TRBJ1-4
d_gene: NA
CDR3aa: CASSLPRGGGMEYSEKLFF
CDR3nt: TGTGCCAGCAGCTTACCCCGCGGGGGCGGCATGGAGTATAGTGAAAAACTGTTTTTT

abundance: NA
v_gene: TRBV28
j_gene: TRBJ2-7
d_gene: TRBD2
CDR3aa: CASSVLAGGTYEQYF
CDR3nt: TGTGCCAGCAGTGTCCTAGCGGGGGGTACCTACGAGCAGTACTTC

abundance: NA
v_gene: TRBV6-5
j_gene: TRBJ2-7
d_gene: TRBD1
CDR3aa: CASRSGTGYEQYF
CDR3nt: TGTGCCAGCAGGTCCGGGACAGGCTACGAGCAGTACTTC

abundance: NA
v_gene: TRBV7-2
j_gene: TRBJ1-1
d_gene: NA
CDR3aa: CASSRDLGTEAFF
CDR3nt: TGTGCCAGCAGCCGGGACCTGGGGACTGAAGCTTTCTTT

abundance: NA
v_gene: TRBV4-3
j_gene: TRBJ2-7
d_gene: TRBD2
CDR3aa: CASSQEGAGAYEQYF
CDR3nt: TGCGCCAGCAGCCAAGAAGGGGCGGGGGCCTACGAGCAGTACTTC

abundance: NA
v_gene: TRBV5-4
j_gene: TRBJ2-2
d_gene: NA
CDR3aa: CASSLVQGSTGELFF
CDR3nt: TGTGCCAGCAGCTTGGTGCAGGGGTCGACCGGGGAGCTGTTTTTT

abundance: NA
v_gene: TRBV24-1
j_gene: TRBJ2-7
d_gene: NA
CDR3aa: CATSDSHRYEQYF
CDR3nt: TGTGCCACCAGTGATTCGCATCGCTACGAGCAGTACTTC

abundance: NA
v_gene: TRBV30
j_gene: TRBJ1-1
d_gene: NA
CDR3aa: CAWDRGGTEAFF
CDR3nt: TGTGCCTGGGACCGGGGCGGAACTGAAGCTTTCTTT

abundance: NA
v_gene: TRBV2
j_gene: TRBJ2-7
d_gene: NA
CDR3aa: CASSVPILALEQYF
CDR3nt: TGTGCCAGCAGTGTGCCCATTTTAGCCCTCGAGCAGTACTTC

abundance: NA
v_gene: TRBV27
j_gene: TRBJ2-5
d_gene: NA
CDR3aa: CASSFQIQETQYF
CDR3nt: TGTGCCAGCAGTTTCCAGATTCAAGAGACCCAGTACTTC

abundance: NA
v_gene: TRBV27
j_gene: TRBJ1-5
d_gene: NA
CDR3aa: CASTRPTGPLFRDSNQPQHF
CDR3nt: TGTGCCAGCACCCGACCAACAGGGCCCCTCTTTAGAGATAGCAATCAGCCCCAGCATTTT

abundance: NA
v_gene: TRBV11-2
j_gene: TRBJ2-1
d_gene: NA
CDR3aa: CASSFWPSDNEQFF
CDR3nt: TGTGCCAGCAGCTTTTGGCCCTCCGACAATGAGCAGTTCTTC

abundance: NA
v_gene: TRBV19
j_gene: TRBJ2-3
d_gene: NA
CDR3aa: CASSIIGQVSTDTQYF
CDR3nt: TGTGCCAGTAGTATAATAGGTCAGGTGAGCACAGATACGCAGTATTTT

abundance: NA
v_gene: TRBV6-4
j_gene: TRBJ2-2
d_gene: NA
CDR3aa: CASREVGGELFF
CDR3nt: TGTGCCAGCCGCGAGGTGGGCGGGGAGCTGTTTTTT

abundance: NA
v_gene: TRBV24-1
j_gene: TRBJ2-3
d_gene: NA
CDR3aa: CATSEWGTDTQYF
CDR3nt: TGTGCCACCAGTGAGTGGGGCACAGATACGCAGTATTTT

abundance: once
v_gene: TRBV30
j_gene: TRBJ1-4
d_gene: NA
CDR3aa: CAWSVGADEKLFF
CDR3nt: TGTGCCTGGAGTGTGGGGGCGGATGAAAAACTGTTTTTT

abundance: NA
v_gene: TRBV12-3/TRBV12-4
j_gene: TRBJ2-5
d_gene: NA
CDR3aa: CASSFQGRETQYF
CDR3nt: TGTGCCAGCAGTTTTCAGGGGAGGGAGACCCAGTACTTC

abundance: NA
v_gene: TRBV5-6
j_gene: TRBJ2-5
d_gene: TRBD2
CDR3aa: CASSSAGGTETQYF
CDR3nt: TGTGCCAGCAGCTCAGCGGGGGGTACTGAGACCCAGTACTTC

abundance: NA
v_gene: TRBV9
j_gene: TRBJ2-1
d_gene: NA
CDR3aa: CASSSRDGNEQFF
CDR3nt: TGTGCCAGCAGCAGCCGGGACGGCAATGAGCAGTTCTTC

abundance: few
v_gene: TRBV9
j_gene: TRBJ2-7
d_gene: TRBD2
CDR3aa: CASSVGWLTSGDEQYF
CDR3nt: TGTGCCAGCAGCGTAGGGTGGTTGACTAGCGGGGACGAGCAGTACTTC

abundance: NA
v_gene: TRBV6-5
j_gene: TRBJ2-5
d_gene: TRBD2
CDR3aa: CASSGLVGETQYF
CDR3nt: TGTGCCAGCTCGGGACTAGTAGGGGAGACCCAGTACTTC

abundance: NA
v_gene: TRBV6-2/TRBV6-3
j_gene: TRBJ1-1
d_gene: NA
CDR3aa: CASSPPGRMNTEAFF
CDR3nt: TGTGCCAGCAGTCCCCCGGGACGGATGAACACTGAAGCTTTCTTT

abundance: once
v_gene: TRBV6-5
j_gene: TRBJ2-7
d_gene: TRBD2
CDR3aa: CASSLTSGSYEQYF
CDR3nt: TGTGCCAGCAGTTTAACTAGCGGCTCCTACGAGCAGTACTTC

abundance: NA
v_gene: TRBV19
j_gene: TRBJ1-1
d_gene: NA
CDR3aa: CASSIAVGAGKKAFF
CDR3nt: TGTGCCAGTAGTATAGCCGTCGGGGCAGGTAAAAAAGCTTTCTTT

abundance: NA
v_gene: TRBV4-1
j_gene: TRBJ2-2
d_gene: TRBD2
CDR3aa: CASSQFAGGANTGELFF
CDR3nt: TGCGCCAGCAGCCAATTTGCGGGGGGCGCGAACACCGGGGAGCTGTTTTTT

abundance: NA
v_gene: TRBV5-4
j_gene: TRBJ2-3
d_gene: NA
CDR3aa: CASSLPGQSDTQYF
CDR3nt: TGTGCCAGCAGCTTGCCCGGACAGTCAGATACGCAGTATTTT

abundance: NA
v_gene: TRBV6-5
j_gene: TRBJ1-2
d_gene: NA
CDR3aa: CASSYSGAANYGYTF
CDR3nt: TGTGCCAGCAGTTACTCGGGGGCTGCGAACTATGGCTACACCTTC

abundance: NA
v_gene: TRBV7-9
j_gene: TRBJ1-5
d_gene: NA
CDR3aa: CASSMGHLNQPQHF
CDR3nt: TGTGCCAGCAGCATGGGACATCTGAATCAGCCCCAGCATTTT

abundance: NA
v_gene: TRBV18
j_gene: TRBJ1-1
d_gene: NA
CDR3aa: CASSPAGHMNTEAFF
CDR3nt: TGTGCCAGCTCACCTGCGGGACATATGAACACTGAAGCTTTCTTT

abundance: NA
v_gene: TRBV19
j_gene: TRBJ1-3
d_gene: NA
CDR3aa: CASSIQGIYSGNTIYF
CDR3nt: TGTGCCAGTAGTATCCAGGGCATCTACTCTGGAAACACCATATATTTT

abundance: NA
v_gene: TRBV19
j_gene: TRBJ2-2
d_gene: NA
CDR3aa: CASSILGQGTGELFF
CDR3nt: TGTGCCAGTAGTATCCTGGGGCAGGGGACCGGGGAGCTGTTTTTT

abundance: NA
v_gene: TRBV2
j_gene: TRBJ1-1
d_gene: NA
CDR3aa: CASSGGMDDTEAFF
CDR3nt: TGTGCCAGCAGTGGGGGTATGGACGACACTGAAGCTTTCTTT

abundance: NA
v_gene: TRBV24-1
j_gene: TRBJ2-3
d_gene: TRBD2
CDR3aa: CATSDPSGGARDTQYF
CDR3nt: TGTGCCACCAGTGATCCTAGCGGGGGGGCCAGAGATACGCAGTATTTT

abundance: NA
v_gene: TRBV18
j_gene: TRBJ1-1
d_gene: TRBD1
CDR3aa: CASSPQGQRYTEAFF
CDR3nt: TGTGCCAGCTCACCACAGGGACAGAGGTACACTGAAGCTTTCTTT

abundance: once
v_gene: TRBV5-5
j_gene: TRBJ1-5
d_gene: NA
CDR3aa: CASSLDGLYSNQPQHF
CDR3nt: TGTGCCAGCAGCTTGGATGGATTATATAGCAATCAGCCCCAGCATTTT

abundance: NA
v_gene: TRBV24-1
j_gene: TRBJ1-2
d_gene: NA
CDR3aa: CATKISRTAAYTF
CDR3nt: TGTGCCACCAAGATCTCACGGACAGCCGCCTACACCTTC

abundance: NA
v_gene: TRBV30
j_gene: TRBJ2-2
d_gene: NA
CDR3aa: CAWSVYGDIAGELFF
CDR3nt: TGTGCCTGGAGTGTTTACGGGGACATCGCCGGGGAGCTGTTTTTT

abundance: few
v_gene: TRBV4-3
j_gene: TRBJ1-6
d_gene: NA
CDR3aa: CASSQVFGISTHF
CDR3nt: TGCGCCAGCAGCCAAGTTTTCGGCATATCTACCCACTTT